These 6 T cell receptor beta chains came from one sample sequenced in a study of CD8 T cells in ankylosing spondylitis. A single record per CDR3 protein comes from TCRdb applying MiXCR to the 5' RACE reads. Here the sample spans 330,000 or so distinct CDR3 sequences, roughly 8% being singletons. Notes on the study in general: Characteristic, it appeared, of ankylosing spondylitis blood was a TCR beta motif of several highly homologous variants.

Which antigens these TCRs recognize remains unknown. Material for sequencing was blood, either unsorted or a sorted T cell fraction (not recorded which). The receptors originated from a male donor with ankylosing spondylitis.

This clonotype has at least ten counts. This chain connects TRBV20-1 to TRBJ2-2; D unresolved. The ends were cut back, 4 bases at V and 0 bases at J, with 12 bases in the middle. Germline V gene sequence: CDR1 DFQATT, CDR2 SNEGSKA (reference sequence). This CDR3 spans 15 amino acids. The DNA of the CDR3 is TGCAGTGCTATGAACGCTGCCGCGAACACCGGGGAGCTGTTTTTT. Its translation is CSAMNAAANTGELFF.

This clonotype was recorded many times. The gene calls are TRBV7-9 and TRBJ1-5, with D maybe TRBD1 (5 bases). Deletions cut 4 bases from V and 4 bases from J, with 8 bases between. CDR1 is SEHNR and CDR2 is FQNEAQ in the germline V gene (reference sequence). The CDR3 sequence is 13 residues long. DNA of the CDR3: TGTGCCAGCAGCTACGGGGGGAATCAGCCCCAGCATTTT. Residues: CASSYGGNQPQHF.

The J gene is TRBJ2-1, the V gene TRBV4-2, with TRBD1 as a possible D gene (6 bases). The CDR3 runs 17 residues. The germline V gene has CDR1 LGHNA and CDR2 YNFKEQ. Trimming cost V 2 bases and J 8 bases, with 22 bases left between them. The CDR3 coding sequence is TGTGCCAGCAGCCAATCATCCCACCCGCCGACAGGATATGAGCAGTTCTTC. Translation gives CASSQSSHPPTGYEQFF.

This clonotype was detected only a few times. CDR3: CASSSQAGGVYEQYF. The CDR3 DNA follows: TGTGCCAGCAGCTCTCAGGCAGGGGGCGTCTACGAGCAGTACTTC. V usage is TRBV11-1 and J usage is TRBJ2-7; 8 bases line up with TRBD1. With 4 bases clipped from V and 3 bases from J, the junction kept 8 bases outside the gene matches. Germline V CDR1 and CDR2: SGHAT, FQDESV (reference sequence). CDR3 length: 15 residues. Full variable domain (missing parts from reference TRBV11-1 and TRBJ2-7): EAEVAQSPRYKITEKSQAVAFWCDPISGHATLYWYRQILGQGPELLVQFQDESVVDDSQLPKDRFSAERLKGVDSTLKIQPAELGDSAMYLCASSSQAGGVYEQYFGPGTRLTVT.

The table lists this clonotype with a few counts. The CDR3: CSVGAGVNEQYF. The CDR3 DNA sequence: TGCAGCGTTGGCGCAGGGGTTAACGAGCAGTACTTC. The chain couples TRBV29-1 to TRBJ2-7, with D possibly matching TRBD1 (6 bases). CDR1 is SQVTM and CDR2 is ANQGSEA in the germline V gene. CDR3 size: 12 residues. V was trimmed by 4 bases and J by 5 bases, leaving 12 bases between them.

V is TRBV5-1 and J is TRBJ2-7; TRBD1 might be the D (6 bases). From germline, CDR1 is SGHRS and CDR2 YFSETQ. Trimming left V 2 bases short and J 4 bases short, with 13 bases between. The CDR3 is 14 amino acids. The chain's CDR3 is CASSFGTPGYEQYF. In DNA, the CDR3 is TGCGCCAGCAGCTTCGGGACACCTGGGTACGAGCAGTACTTC.